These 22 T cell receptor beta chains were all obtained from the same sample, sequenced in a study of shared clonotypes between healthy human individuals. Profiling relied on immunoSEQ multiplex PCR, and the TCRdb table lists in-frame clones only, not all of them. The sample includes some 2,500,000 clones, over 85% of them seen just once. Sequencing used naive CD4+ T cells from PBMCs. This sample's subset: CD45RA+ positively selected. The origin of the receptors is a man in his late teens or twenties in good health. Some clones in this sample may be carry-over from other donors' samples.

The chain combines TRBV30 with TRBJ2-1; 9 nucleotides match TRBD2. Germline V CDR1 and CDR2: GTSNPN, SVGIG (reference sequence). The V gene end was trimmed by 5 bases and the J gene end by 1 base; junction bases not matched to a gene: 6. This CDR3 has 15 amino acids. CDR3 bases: TGTGCCTGGGACTGGCGGGAGGGGTCCTACAATGAGCAGTTCTTC. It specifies CAWDWREGSYNEQFF. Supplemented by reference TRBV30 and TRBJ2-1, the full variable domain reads SQTIHQWPATLVQPVGSPLSLECTVEGTSNPNLYWYRQAAGRGLQLLFYSVGIGQISSEVPQNLSASRPQDRQFILSSKKLLLSDSGFYLCAWDWREGSYNEQFFGPGTRLTVL.

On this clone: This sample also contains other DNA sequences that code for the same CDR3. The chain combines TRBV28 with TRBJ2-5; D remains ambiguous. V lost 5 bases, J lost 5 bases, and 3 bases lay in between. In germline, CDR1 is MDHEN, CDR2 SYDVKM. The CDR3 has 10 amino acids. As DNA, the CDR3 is TGTGCCAGCAGTCGCGAGACCCAGTACTTC. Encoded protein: CASSRETQYF. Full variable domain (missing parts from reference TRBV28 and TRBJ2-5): DVKVTQSSRYLVKRTGEKVFLECVQDMDHENMFWYRQDPGLGLRLIYFSYDVKMKEKGDIPEGYSVSREKKERFSLILESASTNQTSMYLCASSRETQYFGPGTRLLVL.

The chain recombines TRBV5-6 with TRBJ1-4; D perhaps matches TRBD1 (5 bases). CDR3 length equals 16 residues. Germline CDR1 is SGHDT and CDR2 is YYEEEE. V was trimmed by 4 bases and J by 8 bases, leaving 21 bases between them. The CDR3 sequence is CASSERDGSLGEKLFF. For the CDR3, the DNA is TGTGCCAGCAGCGAACGGGACGGGTCCCTAGGGGAAAAACTGTTTTTT.

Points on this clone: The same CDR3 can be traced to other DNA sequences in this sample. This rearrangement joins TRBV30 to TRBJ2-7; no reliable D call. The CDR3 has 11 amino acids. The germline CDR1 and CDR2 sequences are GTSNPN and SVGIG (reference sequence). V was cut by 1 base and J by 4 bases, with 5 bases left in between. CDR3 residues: CAWSGEYEQYF. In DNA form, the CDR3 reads TGTGCCTGGAGTGGAGAATACGAGCAGTACTTC.

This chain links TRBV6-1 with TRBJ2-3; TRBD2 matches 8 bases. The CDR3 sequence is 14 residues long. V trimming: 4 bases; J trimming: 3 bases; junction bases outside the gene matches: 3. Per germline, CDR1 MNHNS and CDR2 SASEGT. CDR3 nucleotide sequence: TGTGCCAGCAGTGGGACTAGCCGAACAGATACGCAGTATTTT. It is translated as CASSGTSRTDTQYF.

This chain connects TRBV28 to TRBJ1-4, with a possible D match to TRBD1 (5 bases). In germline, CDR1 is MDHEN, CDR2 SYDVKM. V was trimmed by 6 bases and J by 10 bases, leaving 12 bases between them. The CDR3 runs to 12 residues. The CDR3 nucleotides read TGTGCCAGCAGCCGCTCGGGGGGAAAACTGTTTTTT. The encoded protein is CASSRSGGKLFF.

The CDR3 bases are TGTGCCAGCTTTTTCGACCGACGGTCCAATGAGCAGTTCTTC. Translation gives CASFFDRRSNEQFF. V gene TRBV6-5 combines with J gene TRBJ2-1; D remains unclear. V shed 8 bases and J shed 6 bases, with 17 bases lying between them. Germline CDR1 and CDR2: MNHEY and SVGAGI. The CDR3 totals 14 residues.

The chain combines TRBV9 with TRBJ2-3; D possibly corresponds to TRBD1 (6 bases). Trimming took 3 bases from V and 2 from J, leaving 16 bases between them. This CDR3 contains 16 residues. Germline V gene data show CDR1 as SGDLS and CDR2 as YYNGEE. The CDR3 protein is CASSDRDTSFTDTQYF. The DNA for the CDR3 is TGTGCCAGCAGCGACCGGGACACAAGCTTCACAGATACGCAGTATTTT.

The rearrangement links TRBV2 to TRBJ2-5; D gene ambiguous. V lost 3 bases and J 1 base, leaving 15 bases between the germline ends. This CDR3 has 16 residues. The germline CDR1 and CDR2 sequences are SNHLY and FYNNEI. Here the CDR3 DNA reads TGTGCCAGCAGTGATGCGGCAGAAAGGGTCCAAGAGACCCAGTACTTC. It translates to CASSDAAERVQETQYF.

In nucleotides, the CDR3 is TGTGCCAGCAGCTATACAGGGAACACTGAAGCTTTCTTT. Residues: CASSYTGNTEAFF. The chain recombines TRBV7-9 with TRBJ1-1; tentatively, D is TRBD1 (5 bases). Germline loops: CDR1 SEHNR, CDR2 FQNEAQ (reference sequence). V dropped 4 bases and J dropped 1 base, with 7 bases sitting between them. The CDR3 sequence is 13 residues long.

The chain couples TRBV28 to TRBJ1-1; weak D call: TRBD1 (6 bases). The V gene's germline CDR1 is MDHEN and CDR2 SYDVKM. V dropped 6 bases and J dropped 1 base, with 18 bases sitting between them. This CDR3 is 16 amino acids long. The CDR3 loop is CASSQTTGHANTEAFF. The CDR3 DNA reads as TGTGCCAGCAGCCAAACTACAGGGCACGCGAACACTGAAGCTTTCTTT.

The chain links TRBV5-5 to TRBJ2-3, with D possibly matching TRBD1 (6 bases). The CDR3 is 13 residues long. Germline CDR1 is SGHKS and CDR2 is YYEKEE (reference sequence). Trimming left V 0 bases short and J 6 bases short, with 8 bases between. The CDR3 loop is CASSLDRVDTQYF. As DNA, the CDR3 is TGTGCCAGCAGCTTGGACAGGGTGGATACGCAGTATTTT.

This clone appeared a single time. Here the CDR3 DNA reads TGCGCCAGCGCGGGGCAAAACCCAGAAAAACTGTTTTTT. Protein product: CASAGQNPEKLFF. The chain combines TRBV5-1 with TRBJ1-4; TRBD1 might be the D (5 bases). CDR3 length equals 13 residues. The germline V gene encodes CDR1 SGHRS and CDR2 YFSETQ. Trimming left V 7 bases short and J 8 bases short, with 15 bases between.

The CDR3 here is CAISQSGPLHF. CDR3 in DNA: TGTGCCATCAGCCAGAGCGGACCCCTCCACTTT. The V and J genes are TRBV10-3 and TRBJ1-6; D is unresolved. The CDR3 consists of 11 residues. V was pared by 6 bases and J by 12 bases, with 9 bases between. The V gene's germline CDR1 is ENHRY and CDR2 SYGVKD.

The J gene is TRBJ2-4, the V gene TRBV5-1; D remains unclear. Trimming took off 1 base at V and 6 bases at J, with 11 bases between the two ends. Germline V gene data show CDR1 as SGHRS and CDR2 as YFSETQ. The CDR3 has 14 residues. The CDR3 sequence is CASSLSVSGNIQYF. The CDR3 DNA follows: TGCGCCAGCAGCTTGAGTGTTTCGGGAAACATTCAGTACTTC.

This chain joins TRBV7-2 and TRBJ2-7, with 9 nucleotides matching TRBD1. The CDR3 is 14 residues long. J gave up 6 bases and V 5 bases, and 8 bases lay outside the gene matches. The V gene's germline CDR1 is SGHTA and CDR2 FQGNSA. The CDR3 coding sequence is TGTGCCAGCAGCCCAAGGACAGGGGTCTCCGAGCAGTACTTC. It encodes CASSPRTGVSEQYF.

The CDR3 sequence is CASRVAGGPTYNEQFF. In DNA, the CDR3 is TGTGCCAGCAGGGTAGCGGGAGGGCCGACCTACAATGAGCAGTTCTTC. V and J are TRBV5-4 and TRBJ2-1; 11 nucleotides agree with TRBD2. J gave up 2 bases and V 5 bases, and 6 bases lay outside the gene matches. In germline, CDR1 is SGHNT, CDR2 YYREEE (reference sequence). CDR3 length equals 16 residues.

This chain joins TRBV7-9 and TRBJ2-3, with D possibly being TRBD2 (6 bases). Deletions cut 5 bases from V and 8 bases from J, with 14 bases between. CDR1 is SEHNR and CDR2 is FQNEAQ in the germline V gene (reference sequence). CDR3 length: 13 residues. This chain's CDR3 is CASSAVGGATQYF. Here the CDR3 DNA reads TGTGCCAGCAGCGCCGTCGGGGGTGCTACGCAGTATTTT.

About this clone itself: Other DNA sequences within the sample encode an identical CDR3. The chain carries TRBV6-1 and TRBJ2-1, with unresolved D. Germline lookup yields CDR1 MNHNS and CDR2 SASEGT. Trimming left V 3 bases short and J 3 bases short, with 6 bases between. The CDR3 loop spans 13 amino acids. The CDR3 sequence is CASSEGNYNEQFF. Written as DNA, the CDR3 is TGTGCCAGCAGTGAGGGAAACTACAATGAGCAGTTCTTC.

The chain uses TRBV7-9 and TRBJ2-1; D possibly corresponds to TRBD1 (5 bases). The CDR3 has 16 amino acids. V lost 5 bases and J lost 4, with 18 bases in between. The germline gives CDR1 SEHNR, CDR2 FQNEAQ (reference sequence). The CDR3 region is CASSQPKGQDYNEQFF. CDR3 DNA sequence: TGTGCCAGCAGCCAACCGAAGGGGCAGGATTACAATGAGCAGTTCTTC.

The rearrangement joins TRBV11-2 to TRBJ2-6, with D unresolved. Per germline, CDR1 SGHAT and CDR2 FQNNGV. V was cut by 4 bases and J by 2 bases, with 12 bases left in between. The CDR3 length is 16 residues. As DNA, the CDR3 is TGTGCCAGCAGCTCCTCCTTGGGCGCTGGGGCCAACGTCCTGACTTTC. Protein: CASSSSLGAGANVLTF. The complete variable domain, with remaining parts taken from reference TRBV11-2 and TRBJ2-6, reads EAGVAQSPRYKIIEKRQSVAFWCNPISGHATLYWYQQILGQGPKLLIQFQNNGVVDDSQLPKDRFSAERLKGVDSTLKIQPAKLEDSAVYLCASSSSLGAGANVLTFGAGSRLTVL.

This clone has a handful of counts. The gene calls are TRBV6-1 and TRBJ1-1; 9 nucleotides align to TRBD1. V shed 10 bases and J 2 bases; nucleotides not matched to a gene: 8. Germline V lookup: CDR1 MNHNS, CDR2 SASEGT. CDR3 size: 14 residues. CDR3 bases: TGTGCCATCCGATGGACAGGGGCTAACACTGAAGCTTTCTTT. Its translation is CAIRWTGANTEAFF.